Shown below are 13 T cell receptor beta chains from a single sample sequenced in a study of T cell responses to AZD1222 COVID-19 vaccine. Here immunoSEQ multiplex PCR was the method, and the copy in TCRdb shows in-frame clones only, minus some. The profile covers 200,000 or so clones, with about 93% appearing a single time and roughly 1% taken by the ten largest. The sample in question was peripheral blood, obtained 28 days after the second AZD1222 dose. The receptors shown here come from an adult who received the AZD1222 COVID-19 vaccine.

This clone was seen just once. CDR3 in DNA: TGTGCCAGCAGCCTCCCTAGGGGAAACACCATATATTTT. This gives the protein CASSLPRGNTIYF. This rearrangement joins TRBV7-9 to TRBJ1-3, with no clear D. Trimming cost V 5 bases and J 4 bases, with 9 bases left between them. This CDR3 spans 13 amino acids. The germline gives CDR1 SEHNR, CDR2 FQNEAQ (reference sequence).

The rearrangement joins TRBV7-3 to TRBJ1-1, with D possibly matching TRBD1 (5 bases). The length of the CDR3 is 17 residues. Looked up from germline, CDR1 is SGHTA and CDR2 is FQGTGA. V was pared by 5 bases and J by 3 bases, with 22 bases between. The CDR3 DNA reads TGTGCCAGCAGCCAAATCAGGGACCGGTACGCGGACACTGAAGCTTTCTTT. It encodes CASSQIRDRYADTEAFF.

The chain links TRBV29-1 to TRBJ2-1, with 12 bases that match TRBD2. Trimming took 2 bases from V and 4 from J; bases not matched to a gene: 6. The CDR3 sequence is 16 residues long. In germline, CDR1 is SQVTM, CDR2 ANQGSEA. The CDR3 here is CSVELRTSGVYNEQFF. Here the CDR3 DNA reads TGCAGCGTTGAACTCCGGACTAGCGGGGTTTACAATGAGCAGTTCTTC.

The rearrangement joins TRBV27 to TRBJ2-5; no definite D call. Looked up from germline, CDR1 is MNHEY and CDR2 is SMNVEV (reference sequence). This CDR3 is 13 amino acids long. Trimming stripped 5 bases from V and 5 bases from J, with 12 bases between. The CDR3 region is CASSTDESETQYF. The CDR3 DNA reads as TGTGCCAGCAGTACGGATGAGAGCGAGACCCAGTACTTC.

The chain combines TRBV5-5 with TRBJ1-1; no clear D gene. The V and J ends lost 0 bases and 4 bases respectively, with 13 bases between them. This CDR3 spans 15 amino acids. Germline assignment: CDR1 SGHKS and CDR2 YYEKEE (reference sequence). The CDR3 nucleotides are TGTGCCAGCAGCTTGGACCTTCAAGTTGTCACTGAAGCTTTCTTT. It codes for CASSLDLQVVTEAFF.

This chain joins TRBV18 and TRBJ1-2; 9 bases line up with TRBD1. This CDR3 is 14 amino acids long. V gave up 0 bases and J gave up 10 bases; unmatched junction bases: 6. Per germline, CDR1 KGHSH and CDR2 LQKENI. Here the CDR3 reads CASSPPHRGPAYTF. The CDR3 bases are TGTGCCAGCTCACCACCGCACAGGGGGCCTGCCTACACCTTC.

This chain uses TRBV6-2 or TRBV6-3 with TRBJ1-2, with 7 bases that match TRBD1. Unmatched junction bases numbered 8, after V lost 8 bases and J lost 2 bases. The germline gives CDR1 MNHEY, CDR2 SVGEGT. This CDR3 spans 14 amino acids. CDR3 loop: CASRSTGVNYGYTF. In DNA, the CDR3 is TGTGCCAGCCGTTCTACAGGGGTCAACTATGGCTACACCTTC.

V and J are TRBV11-3 and TRBJ2-7; 8 nucleotides match TRBD2. Trimming removed 0 bases from V and 3 bases from J; junction bases left unmatched: 19. CDR1 SGHNT and CDR2 YENEEA come from the germline V gene. CDR3 size: 20 residues. CDR3 in amino acids: CASSLDFQRGSAKRNYEQYF. The CDR3, as DNA: TGTGCCAGCAGCTTAGATTTCCAGCGGGGGTCCGCCAAACGTAACTACGAGCAGTACTTC.

Written as DNA, the CDR3 is TGTGCCAGCAGTGAACAGGGACCAACTAATGAAAAACTGTTTTTT. As protein: CASSEQGPTNEKLFF. The chain employs TRBV2 and TRBJ1-4, with D possibly being TRBD1 (5 bases). Per germline, CDR1 SNHLY and CDR2 FYNNEI. The length of the CDR3 is 15 residues. V was trimmed by 2 bases and J by 0 bases, leaving 7 bases between them.

The chain couples TRBV5-1 to TRBJ1-2; weak D call: TRBD1 (5 bases). CDR1 and CDR2 from the germline V gene are SGHRS and YFSETQ. The V end was cut by 4 bases, the J end by 3 bases, with 10 bases between. This CDR3 contains 13 residues. The CDR3 bases are TGCGCCAGCAGCCCCGTGGGGGACTATGGCTACACCTTC. This translates into CASSPVGDYGYTF.

The chain is built from TRBV7-2 and TRBJ1-5, with 9 bases identical to TRBD1. V dropped 5 bases and J dropped 5; count of bases not matched to a gene: 4. The CDR3 runs to 14 residues. Per the germline V gene, CDR1 is SGHTA and CDR2 is FQGNSA. CDR3 protein: CASSQGQGDQPQHF. The DNA of the CDR3 is TGTGCCAGCAGCCAGGGACAGGGAGATCAGCCCCAGCATTTT.

The V call is TRBV11-2, the J call TRBJ2-5, with 7 positions matching TRBD2. The CDR3 spans 16 residues. V lost 2 bases and J lost 2; bases outside the gene matches: 8. The germline V gene has CDR1 SGHAT and CDR2 FQNNGV. The CDR3 spells CASSLRRLAEQETQYF. As DNA, the CDR3 is TGTGCCAGCAGCTTACGAAGACTAGCCGAACAAGAGACCCAGTACTTC. The full variable domain, rest sourced from reference TRBV11-2 and TRBJ2-5, is EAGVAQSPRYKIIEKRQSVAFWCNPISGHATLYWYQQILGQGPKLLIQFQNNGVVDDSQLPKDRFSAERLKGVDSTLKIQPAKLEDSAVYLCASSLRRLAEQETQYFGPGTRLLVL.

V and J are TRBV4-1 and TRBJ1-2; possibly TRBD1 for D (5 bases). This CDR3 is built from 15 residues. V was trimmed by 2 bases and J by 4 bases, leaving 14 bases between them. Germline assignment: CDR1 MGHRA and CDR2 YSYEKL. CDR3 sequence: CASSQTREYGYGYTF. CDR3 bases: TGCGCCAGCAGCCAAACCAGGGAATACGGCTATGGCTACACCTTC.